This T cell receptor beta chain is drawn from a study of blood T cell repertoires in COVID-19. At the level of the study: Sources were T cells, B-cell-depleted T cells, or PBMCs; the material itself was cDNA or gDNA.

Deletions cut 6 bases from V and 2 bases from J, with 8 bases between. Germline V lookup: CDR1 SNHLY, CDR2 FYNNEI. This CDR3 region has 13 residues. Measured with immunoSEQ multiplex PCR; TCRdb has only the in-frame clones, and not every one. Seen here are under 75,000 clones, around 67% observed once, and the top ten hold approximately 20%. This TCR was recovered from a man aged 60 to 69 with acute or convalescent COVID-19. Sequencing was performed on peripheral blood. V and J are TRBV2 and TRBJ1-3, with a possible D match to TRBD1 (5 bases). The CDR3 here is CASSGGTGNTIYF. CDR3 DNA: TGTGCCAGCAGCGGGGGGACTGGAAACACCATATATTTT.